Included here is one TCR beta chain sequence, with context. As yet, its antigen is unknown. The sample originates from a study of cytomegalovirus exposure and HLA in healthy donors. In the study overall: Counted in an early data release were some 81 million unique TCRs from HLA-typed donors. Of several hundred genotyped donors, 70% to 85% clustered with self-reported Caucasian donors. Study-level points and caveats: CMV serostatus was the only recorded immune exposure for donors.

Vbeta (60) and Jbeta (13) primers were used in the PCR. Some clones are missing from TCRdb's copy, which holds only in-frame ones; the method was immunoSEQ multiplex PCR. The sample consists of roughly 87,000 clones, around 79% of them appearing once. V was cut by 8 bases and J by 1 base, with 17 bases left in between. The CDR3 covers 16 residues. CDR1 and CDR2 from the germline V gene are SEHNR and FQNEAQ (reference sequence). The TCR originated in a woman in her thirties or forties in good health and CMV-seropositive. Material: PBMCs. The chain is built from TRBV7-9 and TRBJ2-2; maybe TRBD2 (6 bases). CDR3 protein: CASDSSGTVNTGELFF. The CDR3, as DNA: TGTGCCAGCGATTCATCAGGGACTGTGAACACCGGGGAGCTGTTTTTT.